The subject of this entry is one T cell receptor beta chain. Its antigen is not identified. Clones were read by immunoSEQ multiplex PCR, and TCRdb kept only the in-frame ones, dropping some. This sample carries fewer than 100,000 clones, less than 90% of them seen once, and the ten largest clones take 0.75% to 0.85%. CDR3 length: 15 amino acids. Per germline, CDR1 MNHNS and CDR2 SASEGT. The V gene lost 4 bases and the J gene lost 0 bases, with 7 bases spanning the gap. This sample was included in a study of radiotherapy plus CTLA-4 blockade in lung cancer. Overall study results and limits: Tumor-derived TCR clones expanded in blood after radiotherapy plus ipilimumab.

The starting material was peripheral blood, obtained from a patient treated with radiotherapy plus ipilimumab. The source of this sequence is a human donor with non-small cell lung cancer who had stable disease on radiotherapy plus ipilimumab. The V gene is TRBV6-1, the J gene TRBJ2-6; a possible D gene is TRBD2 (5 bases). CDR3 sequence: CASSGGISGANVLTF. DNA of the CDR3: TGTGCCAGCAGTGGAGGGATCTCTGGGGCCAACGTCCTGACTTTC.